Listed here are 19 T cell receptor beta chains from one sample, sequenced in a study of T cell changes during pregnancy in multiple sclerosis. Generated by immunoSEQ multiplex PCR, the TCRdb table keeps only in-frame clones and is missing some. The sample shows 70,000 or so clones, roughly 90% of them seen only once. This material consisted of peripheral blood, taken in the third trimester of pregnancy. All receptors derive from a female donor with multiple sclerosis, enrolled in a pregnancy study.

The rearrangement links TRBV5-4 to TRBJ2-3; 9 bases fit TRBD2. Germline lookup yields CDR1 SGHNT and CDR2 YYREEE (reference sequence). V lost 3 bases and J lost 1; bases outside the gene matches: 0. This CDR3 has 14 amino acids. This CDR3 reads CASSWTSGTDTQYF. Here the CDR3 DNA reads TGTGCCAGCAGCTGGACTAGCGGCACAGATACGCAGTATTTT.

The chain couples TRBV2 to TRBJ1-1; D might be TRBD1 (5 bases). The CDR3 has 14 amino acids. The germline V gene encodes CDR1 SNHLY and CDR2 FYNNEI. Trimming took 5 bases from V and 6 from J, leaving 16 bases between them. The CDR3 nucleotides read TGTGCCAGCAGTTACATCAGGGAAAGGGCTGAAGCTTTCTTT. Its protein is CASSYIRERAEAFF.

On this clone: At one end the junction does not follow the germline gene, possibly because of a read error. The CDR3 DNA reads as TGTGCCAGCAGCTTCGACTCCTTTAATTCACCCCTCCACTTT. This gives the protein CASSFDSFNSPLHF. The chain couples TRBV5-6 to TRBJ1-6; D not resolved. Germline CDR1 and CDR2: SGHDT and YYEEEE. The length of the CDR3 is 14 residues.

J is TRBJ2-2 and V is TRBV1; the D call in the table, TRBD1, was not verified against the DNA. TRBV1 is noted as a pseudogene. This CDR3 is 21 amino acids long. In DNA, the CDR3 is TGCACCAGCAGCCAAGAGTCCGGATTTAATTTAGAGGGGGCGGGCACCGGGGAGCTGTTTTTT. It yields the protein CTSSQESGFNLEGAGTGELFF.

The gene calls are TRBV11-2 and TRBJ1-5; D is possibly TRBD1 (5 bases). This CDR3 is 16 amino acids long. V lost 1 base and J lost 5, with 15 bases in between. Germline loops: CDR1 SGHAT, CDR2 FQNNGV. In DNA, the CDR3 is TGTGCCAGCAGCTTAGCGGGGGGTCCTTGGGATCAGCCCCAGCATTTT. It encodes CASSLAGGPWDQPQHF. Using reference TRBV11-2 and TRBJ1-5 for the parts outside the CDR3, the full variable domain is EAGVAQSPRYKIIEKRQSVAFWCNPISGHATLYWYQQILGQGPKLLIQFQNNGVVDDSQLPKDRFSAERLKGVDSTLKIQPAKLEDSAVYLCASSLAGGPWDQPQHFGDGTRLSIL.

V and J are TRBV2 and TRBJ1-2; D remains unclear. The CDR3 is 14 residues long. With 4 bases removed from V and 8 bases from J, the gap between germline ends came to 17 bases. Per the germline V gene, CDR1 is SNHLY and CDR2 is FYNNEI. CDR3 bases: TGTGCCAGCAGTGGGCAGGCCGCCTGGAGGGGCTACACCTTC. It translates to CASSGQAAWRGYTF.

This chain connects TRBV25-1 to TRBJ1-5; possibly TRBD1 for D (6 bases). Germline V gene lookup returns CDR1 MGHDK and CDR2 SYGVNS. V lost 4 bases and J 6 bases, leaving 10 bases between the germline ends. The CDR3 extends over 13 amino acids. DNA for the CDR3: TGTGCCAGCAGTGGGGGGCATGGTCAGCCCCAGCATTTT. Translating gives CASSGGHGQPQHF.

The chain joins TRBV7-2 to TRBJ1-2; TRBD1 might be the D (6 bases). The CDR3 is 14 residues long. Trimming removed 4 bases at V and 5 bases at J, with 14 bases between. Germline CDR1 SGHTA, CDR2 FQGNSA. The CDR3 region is CASSSSTGWYGYTF. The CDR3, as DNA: TGTGCCAGCAGCTCCTCAACAGGGTGGTATGGCTACACCTTC.

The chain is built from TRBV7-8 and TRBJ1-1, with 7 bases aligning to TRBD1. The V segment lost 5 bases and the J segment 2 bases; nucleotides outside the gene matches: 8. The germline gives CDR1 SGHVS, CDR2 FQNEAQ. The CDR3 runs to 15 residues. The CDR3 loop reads CASSQGRQGNTEAFF. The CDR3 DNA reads TGTGCCAGCAGCCAGGGAAGACAGGGAAACACTGAAGCTTTCTTT.

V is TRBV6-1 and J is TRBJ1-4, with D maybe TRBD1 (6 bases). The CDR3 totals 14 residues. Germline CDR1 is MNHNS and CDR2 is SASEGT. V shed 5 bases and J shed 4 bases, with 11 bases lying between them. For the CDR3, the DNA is TGTGCCAGCAGTTTGACAGGCTATAATGAAAAACTGTTTTTT. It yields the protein CASSLTGYNEKLFF.

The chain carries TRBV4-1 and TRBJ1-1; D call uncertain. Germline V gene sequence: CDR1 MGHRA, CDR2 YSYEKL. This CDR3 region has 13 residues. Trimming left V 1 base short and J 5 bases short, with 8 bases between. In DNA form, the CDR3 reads TGCGCCAGCAGCCAAGGGGAGGATACTGAAGCTTTCTTT. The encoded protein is CASSQGEDTEAFF.

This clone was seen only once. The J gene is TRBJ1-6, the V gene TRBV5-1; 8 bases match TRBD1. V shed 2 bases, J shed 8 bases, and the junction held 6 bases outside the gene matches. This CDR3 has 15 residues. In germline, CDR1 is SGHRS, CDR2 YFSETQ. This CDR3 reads CASSFTGQADSPLHF. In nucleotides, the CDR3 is TGCGCCAGCAGCTTCACGGGACAGGCCGATTCACCCCTCCACTTT.

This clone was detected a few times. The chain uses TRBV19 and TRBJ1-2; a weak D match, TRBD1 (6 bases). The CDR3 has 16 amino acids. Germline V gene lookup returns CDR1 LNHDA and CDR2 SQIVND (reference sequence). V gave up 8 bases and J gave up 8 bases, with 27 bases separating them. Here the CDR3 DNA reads TGTGCCAGTCTTGGGCCGGGACAAACACCCTTTGAAGGCTACACCTTC. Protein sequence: CASLGPGQTPFEGYTF.

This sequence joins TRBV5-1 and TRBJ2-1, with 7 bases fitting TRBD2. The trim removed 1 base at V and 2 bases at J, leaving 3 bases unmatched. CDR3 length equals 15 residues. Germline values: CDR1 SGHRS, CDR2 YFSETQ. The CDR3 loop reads CASSLSLAAYNEQFF. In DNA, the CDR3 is TGCGCCAGCAGCTTGAGCCTAGCGGCCTACAATGAGCAGTTCTTC.

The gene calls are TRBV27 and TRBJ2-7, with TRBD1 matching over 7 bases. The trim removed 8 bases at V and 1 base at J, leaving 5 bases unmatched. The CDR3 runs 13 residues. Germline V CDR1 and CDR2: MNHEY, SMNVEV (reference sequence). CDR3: CASQRQGSYEQYF. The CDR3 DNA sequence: TGTGCCAGCCAAAGACAGGGATCCTACGAGCAGTACTTC.

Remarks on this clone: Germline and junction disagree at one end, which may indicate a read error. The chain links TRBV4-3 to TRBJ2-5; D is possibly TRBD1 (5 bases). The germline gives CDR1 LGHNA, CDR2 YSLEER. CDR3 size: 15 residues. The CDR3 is CASSQDYGAARRLDF. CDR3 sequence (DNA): TGCGCCAGCAGCCAAGATTATGGGGCGGCTAGGCGGCTAGACTTC.

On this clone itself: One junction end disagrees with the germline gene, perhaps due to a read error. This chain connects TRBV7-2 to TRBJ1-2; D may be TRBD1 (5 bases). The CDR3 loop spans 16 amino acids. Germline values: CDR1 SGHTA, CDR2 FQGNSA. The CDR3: CASSLVGALRSYDYTF. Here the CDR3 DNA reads TGTGCCAGCAGCTTAGTTGGGGCCCTGAGGTCCTATGACTACACCTTC.

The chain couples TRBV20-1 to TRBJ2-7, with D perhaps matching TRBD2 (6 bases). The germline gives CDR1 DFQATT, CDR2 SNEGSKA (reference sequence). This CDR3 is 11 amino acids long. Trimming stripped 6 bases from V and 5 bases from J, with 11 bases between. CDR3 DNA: TGCAGTGCGGGTGGAGGGAACGAGCAGTACTTC. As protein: CSAGGGNEQYF.

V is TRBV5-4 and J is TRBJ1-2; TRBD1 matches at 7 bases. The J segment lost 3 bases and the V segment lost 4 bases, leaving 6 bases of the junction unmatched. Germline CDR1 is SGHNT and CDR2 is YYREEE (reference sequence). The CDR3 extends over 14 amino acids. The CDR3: CASSVGTVDYGYTF. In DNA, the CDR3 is TGTGCCAGCAGCGTTGGGACAGTCGACTATGGCTACACCTTC.